This T cell receptor (beta chain) came from a study of T cells after yellow fever vaccination. Study outcomes and limitations: A minor fraction of clonotypes spanned both CD4 and CD8 compartments.

Universal primer sites and UMIs were introduced during 5'RACE template-switching synthesis of TCR cDNA. TCRdb processed the 5' RACE reads anew with MiXCR; each CDR3 protein has one entry. The repertoire includes hundreds of thousands of distinct CDR3 sequences, 9.5% to 15% of them detected once, and 2.5% to 4% sits in the top ten. V was pared by 7 bases and J by 0 bases, with 5 bases of the junction left unmatched. This CDR3 spans 14 amino acids. As for this clonotype: The antigen is not known.

The material was CD4+ T cells sorted from PBMCs, obtained 15 days after the yellow fever booster vaccination. The clonotype comes from a man aged 18 to 35 who received the YFV17D yellow fever vaccine. This chain connects TRBV12-3 or TRBV12-4 to TRBJ1-1; 7 positions match TRBD1. CDR3 bases: TGTGCCAGCACCAAGGACAGGCTGAACACTGAAGCTTTCTTT. Translated: CASTKDRLNTEAFF.